This T cell receptor (beta chain) was sequenced for a study of Graves' ophthalmopathy and Graves' hyperthyroidism. Findings of the study overall: Blood samples also showed most expanded thyroid clonotypes exceeding 0.001 frequency.

V dropped 5 bases and J dropped 0 bases, with 10 bases sitting between them. Germline assignment: CDR1 SGHTA and CDR2 FQGNSA. The CDR3 spans 15 residues. PBMCs were obtained from 8 to 10 ml of fresh peripheral blood. Notes on this clonotype: The antigen is undetermined.

The authors amplified TCR beta CDR3 regions from RNA transcripts. Second-round multiplex PCR followed a first-round RT-PCR using HTBI primers. One entry per CDR3 protein, called by TCRdb with MiXCR from the multiplex PCR reads. The sample lists approximately 700,000 distinct CDR3 sequences, approximately 40% occurring once. This TCR was recovered from an adult man with Graves' ophthalmopathy. The chain links TRBV7-2 to TRBJ1-4; D gene unclear. Source material: peripheral blood. The DNA of the CDR3 is TGTGCCAGCAGCACCAGACTATCAACTAATGAAAAACTGTTTTTT. Its protein product is CASSTRLSTNEKLFF.